The next 9 T cell receptor beta chains were all read from a single sample in a study of cytomegalovirus exposure and HLA in healthy donors. PCR was performed using 60 Vbeta and 13 Jbeta primers. The data were produced by immunoSEQ multiplex PCR, yet TCRdb's version contains in-frame clones alone and is incomplete. Of 150,000 to 200,000 clones in the sample, just over 75% are singletons; the top ten hold 2% to 2.5%. Sequencing used PBMCs. These receptors were taken from a woman aged 30 to 39 in good health and CMV-seropositive.

The rearrangement uses TRBV6-6 and TRBJ1-2; no clear D. Germline V gene data show CDR1 as MNHNY and CDR2 as SVGAGI (reference sequence). V was clipped by 6 bases and J by 0 bases, with 14 bases between them. The CDR3 runs 15 residues. The CDR3 bases are TGTGCCAGCAGCCCCCCTTCCTTAGCTAACTATGGCTACACCTTC. As protein: CASSPPSLANYGYTF.

The chain has TRBV28 and TRBJ2-2, with TRBD2 as a possible D gene (6 bases). The V end was cut by 2 bases, the J end by 3 bases, with 10 bases between. The CDR3 has 15 residues. Germline V gene sequence: CDR1 MDHEN, CDR2 SYDVKM. Here the CDR3 reads CASSLGGTYTGELFF. For the CDR3, the DNA is TGTGCCAGCAGTTTAGGGGGGACGTACACCGGGGAGCTGTTTTTT.

This clone turned up a few times. The chain recombines TRBV28 with TRBJ1-1, with 8 nucleotides matching TRBD1. Trimming cost V 6 bases and J 7 bases; bases outside gene matches: 10. CDR1 MDHEN and CDR2 SYDVKM come from the germline V gene. The CDR3 covers 14 residues. CDR3 bases: TGTGCCAGCAGCCGATCCCCGACAGGGGATGAAGCTTTCTTT. Translating gives CASSRSPTGDEAFF.

The rearrangement uses TRBV10-3 and TRBJ2-5, with D maybe TRBD2 (6 bases). Germline CDR1 ENHRY, CDR2 SYGVKD. V was trimmed by 6 bases and J by 2 bases, leaving 13 bases between them. The CDR3 runs to 14 residues. CDR3 residues: CAIREGPHQETQYF. The CDR3 nucleotides read TGTGCCATCAGGGAGGGCCCACATCAAGAGACCCAGTACTTC.

This chain links TRBV28 with TRBJ2-7, with 8 bases fitting TRBD1. The CDR3 runs to 14 residues. The V gene's germline CDR1 is MDHEN and CDR2 SYDVKM. After removal of 2 bases from V and 5 bases from J, the junction contained 5 bases not matched to a gene. The CDR3 spells CASSLRDRLDEQYF. DNA for the CDR3: TGTGCCAGCAGTTTAAGGGACAGGCTTGACGAGCAGTACTTC.

The table lists this clone with a count of one. V is TRBV5-4 and J is TRBJ2-2; 14 bases match TRBD2. Germline CDR1 reads SGHNT; CDR2 reads YYREEE (reference sequence). The CDR3 contains 17 residues. J gave up 1 base and V 4 bases, and 3 bases lay outside the gene matches. The CDR3 reads CASSPGLAGVNTGELFF. The CDR3 DNA sequence: TGTGCCAGCAGCCCGGGACTAGCGGGGGTGAACACCGGGGAGCTGTTTTTT.

This rearrangement joins TRBV29-1 to TRBJ2-3; D is possibly TRBD2 (6 bases). V lost 6 bases and J lost 1, with 14 bases in between. The CDR3 length is 14 residues. Germline-derived CDR1 and CDR2 are SQVTM and ANQGSEA. In DNA form, the CDR3 reads TGCAGCGTAGAGGGACTCCTACGCACAGATACGCAGTATTTT. This encodes CSVEGLLRTDTQYF.

The CDR3 loop is CATTENYEQYF. CDR3 nucleotides: TGTGCCACAACCGAGAACTACGAGCAGTACTTC. The chain links TRBV27 to TRBJ2-7, with D uncertain. The V gene's germline CDR1 is MNHEY and CDR2 SMNVEV (reference sequence). The CDR3 runs 11 residues. V dropped 10 bases and J dropped 3 bases, with 10 bases sitting between them.

V is TRBV25-1 and J is TRBJ2-5, with 12 bases fitting TRBD2. Germline V CDR1 and CDR2: MGHDK, SYGVNS. V shed 5 bases, J shed 2 bases, and the junction held 3 bases outside the gene matches. The CDR3 has 15 amino acids. This CDR3 reads CASSLAGGVQETQYF. The CDR3 DNA reads TGTGCCAGCAGTCTAGCGGGAGGGGTACAAGAGACCCAGTACTTC. Supplemented by reference TRBV25-1 and TRBJ2-5, the full variable domain reads EADIYQTPRYLVIGTGKKITLECSQTMGHDKMYWYQQDPGMELHLIHYSYGVNSTEKGDLSSESTVSRIRTEHFPLTLESARPSHTSQYLCASSLAGGVQETQYFGPGTRLLVL.